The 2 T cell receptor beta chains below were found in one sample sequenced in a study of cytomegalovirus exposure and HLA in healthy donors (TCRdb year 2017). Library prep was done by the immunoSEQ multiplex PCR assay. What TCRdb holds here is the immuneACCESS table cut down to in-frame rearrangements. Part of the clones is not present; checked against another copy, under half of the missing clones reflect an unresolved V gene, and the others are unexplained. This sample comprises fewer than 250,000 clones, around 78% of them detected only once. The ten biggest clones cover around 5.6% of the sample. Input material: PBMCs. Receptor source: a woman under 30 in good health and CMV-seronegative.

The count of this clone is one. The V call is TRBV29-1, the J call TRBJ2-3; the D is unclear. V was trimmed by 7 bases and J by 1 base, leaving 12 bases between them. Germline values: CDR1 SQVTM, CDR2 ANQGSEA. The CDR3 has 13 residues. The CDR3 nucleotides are TGCAGCGCCAGAGCATCGGGCACAGATACGCAGTATTTT. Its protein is CSARASGTDTQYF.

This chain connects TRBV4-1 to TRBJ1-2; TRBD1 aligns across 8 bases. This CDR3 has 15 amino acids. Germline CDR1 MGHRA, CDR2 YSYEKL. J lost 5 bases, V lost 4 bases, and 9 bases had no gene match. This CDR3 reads CASSPDRGQRYGYTF. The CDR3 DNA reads TGCGCCAGCAGCCCAGACAGGGGACAAAGATATGGCTACACCTTC.